This T cell receptor beta chain stems from a study of T cells after posttransplantation cyclophosphamide (TCRdb year 2016). A note on the overall study: Using TRB sequencing, the study followed how the T cell repertoire rebuilt after myeloablative bone marrow transplantation with posttransplantation cyclophosphamide given as GVHD prophylaxis. Up to roughly 3 additional blood samples from 2 to 5.2 years after transplant were also TRB-sequenced in 3 patients, as was pretransplant blood from a handful of patients. Antigen receptor sequencing covered samples from 35 to 40 PTCy-treated patients and 16 of their related bone marrow donors. Public TRB sequences were compared against a database of over 3,600 sequences linked to responses to pathogens, tumor antigens, self-antigens and alloantigens. Because TRA and TRB clonality were tightly correlated in 9 samples, subsequent TCR analyses were focused on TRB only. Blood from all 35 or so PTCy patients with 1-year posttransplant specimens was subjected to TRB sequencing.

Genomic DNA was the input for TRB sequencing, which was run either with the immunoSEQ assay at survey resolution or with the hsTCRB kit. As for the original processing: The immunoSEQ software handled initial read processing, and the LymphoSeq R package was used for repertoire analyses. For each TRB dataset, clonality was calculated as 1 minus normalized Shannon entropy, and the Gini coefficient was computed as well. Phenotypes of unsorted samples were inferred by mapping TRB sequences from sorted subsets of the recipient or donor onto the same recipient's unsorted samples. TCRdb holds this immuneACCESS table with in-frame rearrangements only. Some clones are missing; in checked studies, unresolved V genes explain under half, and the rest has no known cause. That table furnishes V, J and clone size, whereas the DNA furnished D and trimming. The table shows approximately 10,000 clones here, with no singletons. The ten largest make up approximately 4% of the sample.

Including the terminal cysteine and phenylalanine, the CDR3 comprises 15 residues. Kept here is only the CDR3 DNA, which spans 45 bases and is read in frame from base 1. From V the trimming removes 0 bases and from J it removes 11 bases, while the gene matches leave 9 bases of the junction unaccounted for. CDR1 and CDR2, looked up from the germline V gene, are KGHSH and LQKENI. This clone came up many times. Its specific antigen is unknown. Within one base of it there is no much larger clone, and no base qualities were kept. The treatment or condition label, read with the paper, signifies: high-dose cyclophosphamide on days +3 and +4 as single-agent GVHD prophylaxis. For conditioning, the PTCy patients got busulfan and fludarabine, then a related or unrelated marrow graft, followed by cyclophosphamide on days +3 and +4. PTCy-treated patients were drawn from a prospective multi-institutional clinical trial. Mononuclear cells from peripheral blood and bone marrow were separated by Ficoll-Hypaque density centrifugation and then cryopreserved.

General study outcomes and caveats: Across the 35 to 55 patients, TRB clonality was highly associated with recipient CMV seropositivity and CMV reactivation, and diversity with PTCy was similar to that in the CNI/methotrexate controls. The TRB repertoires of T cells infiltrating skin or GI tract showed only limited overlap with the TRB repertoires of T cells in blood. At 1-2 months, donor-recipient similarity was low but rose over the first year, and the later blood repertoires were often dominated by donor CD8+ memory clones.

The specimen was PBMCs, collected 350 to 380 days after allogeneic stem cell transplant with posttransplant cyclophosphamide. Here the chain combines TRBV18 and TRBJ2-2, with TRBD1 identical over 7 junction bases. This sequence originates from a male patient in his fifties who received an allogeneic stem cell transplant from a related donor and was CMV-positive. Once a transplant has taken place, some T cells may be donor derived. The bases read TGTGCCAGCTCACCACCCGGGACAGTCACCTCAGAGCTGTTTTTT. Protein translation: CASSPPGTVTSELFF.